The subject of this entry is one T cell receptor beta chain. Its antigen is currently unknown. Other DNA sequences in this specimen translate into the identical CDR3. This CDR3 comprises 13 residues. Germline V gene lookup returns CDR1 SGHRS and CDR2 YFSETQ. V shed 0 bases and J shed 4 bases, with 5 bases lying between them. The treatment denotes: oral pan-JAK inhibitor, 5-10 mg twice daily. The sample originates from a study of CD8+ T cells in alopecia areata. Once RNA had been extracted, it was reverse transcribed into cDNA to act as the sequencing template. TCRdb keeps only in-frame clones here, not all; method: immunoSEQ multiplex PCR. The repertoire holds about 210,000 clones, over 60% seen once, with 4.2% in the top ten. Study-wide results and limits: Lesional scalp, especially alopecia totalis/universalis, showed higher clonality than normal scalp. While patients received tofacitinib, many expanded lesional clones remained present in scalp and blood. Clonality in the scalp and expanded CD8+ clones ranked among the top 100 were significantly decreased by tofacitinib.

Sequenced material: CD4+ T cells sorted from blood, taken at week 4, from a patient treated with tofacitinib. V is TRBV5-1 and J is TRBJ1-5; D remains ambiguous. The origin of this receptor is a human donor with alopecia areata. CDR3 nucleotide sequence: TGCGCCAGCAGCTTGGACCCTAATCAGCCCCAGCATTTT. This encodes CASSLDPNQPQHF. Supplemented by reference TRBV5-1 and TRBJ1-5, the full variable domain reads KAGVTQTPRYLIKTRGQQVTLSCSPISGHRSVSWYQQTPGQGLQFLFEYFSETQRNKGNFPGRFSGRQFSNSRSEMNVSTLELGDSALYLCASSLDPNQPQHFGDGTRLSIL.